Below, one T cell receptor (beta chain) is given with its context. In its sample, this clone was seen a few times. Its antigen is unknown. Compared with germline, one end of the junction differs, possibly owing to a read error. The CDR3 regions of human TCRbeta chains were analyzed by immunosequencing. The original pipeline was this. TCRs in the repertoires were compared against a reference library of SARS-CoV-2-specific TCRs that had been generated with the MIRA antigen-specificity platform. Breadth meant the fraction of unique TCRs that were SARS-CoV-2-associated, whereas depth meant the fraction of total T cells that were SARS-CoV-2-associated. Using the MIRA data, each spike-specific TCR was mapped to the spike region that the TCR reacts to and placed in a CD4 or CD8 class. Log10-transformed breadth and depth values were compared by one-way ANOVA with Sidak's multiple comparisons tests. Held by TCRdb, this immuneACCESS table contains in-frame sequences only and omits some clones. Under half of the omission traces to an unresolved V gene where checked; the cause of the rest is unknown. V and J calls and clone size are given by that table; D and trimming were obtained from the DNA. The sample contains some 180,000 clones, about 90% of them found a single time. The top ten clones comprise 0.49% of the sample.

The CDR3 sequence holds 15 residues, the cysteine and phenylalanine included. The entry retains the CDR3 DNA only, 45 bases that are in frame from base 1. The germline V gene (reference sequence) provides CDR1 LNHDA and CDR2 SQIVND. This specimen's time point label, interpreted: baseline before first vaccination. The vaccinee samples were drawn from two UK trials, COV001 and COV002, one of which was a single-blind randomized controlled phase 2/3 trial testing AZD1222 (ChAdOx1 nCoV-19) in healthy adults. For TCRbeta chain sequencing, PBMC samples from trial participants were taken at day 0 and at day 28 after the second dose. This entry belongs to a study of T cell responses to AZD1222 COVID-19 vaccine listed by TCRdb under 2021. General notes on the study: AZD1222 recipients with second doses at about 4 weeks or about 12 weeks were pooled, because spike-specific TCR depth and breadth did not differ between schedules. A total of 233 trial participants underwent TCR sequencing, of whom 200 to 220 received two doses of AZD1222 and about 25 received two doses of the MenACWY control vaccine. Trial participants were enrolled by age into subgroups of 18-55, 56-69 and 70-plus years, and 148, 28 and 57 TCR-sequenced participants, respectively, were included in these subgroups. Points the paper makes about the study in general: No day 14 peak-response samples were available, so repertoires were characterized only after the peak T cell response. Participants were mostly white British, with more females than males. The authors suggested clonal diversity may have been underestimated. In the small 56-69-year group, the increase in depth fell short of significance, most likely because of low power. Reportedly, close to half of the unique spike-specific TCRs recognized epitopes lying outside the regions that are mutated in the B.1.351 and B.1.1.7 variants. The vaccine-associated CD4 TCRs covered the entire spike protein, and the dominant responses fell in regions 160-218 and 743-854. A significant rise in spike-specific TCR breadth and depth was observed after two AZD1222 doses relative to day 0 and relative to MenACWY recipients. Conclusions about previously exposed vaccinees are limited because only five to seven AZD1222 recipients were SARS-CoV-2 seropositive at baseline.

The V and J segments used are TRBV19 and TRBJ1-3; a tentative D call is TRBD1 (5 bases match). The TCR comes from an adult in good health. The sample in question was peripheral blood, obtained on day 0 of AZD1222 vaccination. The base sequence is TGTGCCAGTAGTCTAGAGGGGAACTCTGGAAACACCATATATTTT. Translated, it gives CASSLEGNSGNTIYF.